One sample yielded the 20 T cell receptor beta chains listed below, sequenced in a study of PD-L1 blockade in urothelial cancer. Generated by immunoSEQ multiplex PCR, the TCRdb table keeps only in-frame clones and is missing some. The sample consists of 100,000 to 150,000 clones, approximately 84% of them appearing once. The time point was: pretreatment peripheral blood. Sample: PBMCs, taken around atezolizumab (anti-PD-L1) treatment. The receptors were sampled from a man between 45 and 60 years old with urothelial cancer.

The CDR3 region is CASSLGVRGLGYTF. The CDR3 DNA reads as TGTGCCAGCAGCTTAGGCGTTAGGGGCCTGGGCTACACCTTC. V gene TRBV7-8 combines with J gene TRBJ1-2; a weak D match, TRBD1 (5 bases). This CDR3 is built from 14 residues. Germline V gene data show CDR1 as SGHVS and CDR2 as FQNEAQ. V was pared by 1 base and J by 8 bases, with 14 bases between.

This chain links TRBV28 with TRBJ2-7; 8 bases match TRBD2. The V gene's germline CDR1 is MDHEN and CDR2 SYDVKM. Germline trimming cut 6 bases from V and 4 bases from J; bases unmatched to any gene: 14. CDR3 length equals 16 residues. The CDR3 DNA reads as TGTGCCAGCAGCCCCCCGGGGGCGGGGGGTTTATACGAGCAGTACTTC. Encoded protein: CASSPPGAGGLYEQYF.

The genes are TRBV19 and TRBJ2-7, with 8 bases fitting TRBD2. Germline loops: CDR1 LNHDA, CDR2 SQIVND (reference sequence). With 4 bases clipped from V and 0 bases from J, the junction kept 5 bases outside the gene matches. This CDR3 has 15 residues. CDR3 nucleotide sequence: TGTGCCAGTAGTAAATATGGGACTAGCTCCTACGAGCAGTACTTC. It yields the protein CASSKYGTSSYEQYF. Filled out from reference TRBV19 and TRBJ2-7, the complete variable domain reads DGGITQSPKYLFRKEGQNVTLSCEQNLNHDAMYWYRQDPGQGLRLIYYSQIVNDFQKGDIAEGYSVSREKKESFPLTVTSAQKNPTAFYLCASSKYGTSSYEQYFGPGTRLTVT.

CDR3: CASSSPSGSRTQYF. CDR3 coding DNA: TGTGCCAGCAGCTCACCTAGCGGGAGCCGGACCCAGTACTTC. The genes are TRBV4-2 and TRBJ2-5, with 10 bases aligning to TRBD2. The CDR3 consists of 14 residues. With V trimmed by 5 bases and J by 7 bases, 7 bases remained unmatched. Germline loops: CDR1 LGHNA, CDR2 YNFKEQ.

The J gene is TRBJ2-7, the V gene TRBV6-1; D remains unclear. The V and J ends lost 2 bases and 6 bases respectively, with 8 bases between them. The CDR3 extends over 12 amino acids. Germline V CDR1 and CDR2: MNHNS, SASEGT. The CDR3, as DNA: TGTGCCAGCAGTGAACGCAGTTCCGAGCAGTACTTC. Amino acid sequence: CASSERSSEQYF.

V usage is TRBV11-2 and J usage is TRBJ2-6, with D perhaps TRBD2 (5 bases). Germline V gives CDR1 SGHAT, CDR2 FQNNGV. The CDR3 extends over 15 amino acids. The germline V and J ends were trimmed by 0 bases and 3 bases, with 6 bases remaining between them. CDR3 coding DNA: TGTGCCAGCAGCTTAGAAGGGAGTGGGGCCAACGTCCTGACTTTC. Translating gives CASSLEGSGANVLTF.

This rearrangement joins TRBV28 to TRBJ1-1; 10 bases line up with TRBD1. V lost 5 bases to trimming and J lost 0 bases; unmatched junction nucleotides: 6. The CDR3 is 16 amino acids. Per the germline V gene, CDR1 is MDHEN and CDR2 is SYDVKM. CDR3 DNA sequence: TGTGCCAGCAGTGCCAGGGGACAGGGGATGAACACTGAAGCTTTCTTT. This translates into CASSARGQGMNTEAFF.

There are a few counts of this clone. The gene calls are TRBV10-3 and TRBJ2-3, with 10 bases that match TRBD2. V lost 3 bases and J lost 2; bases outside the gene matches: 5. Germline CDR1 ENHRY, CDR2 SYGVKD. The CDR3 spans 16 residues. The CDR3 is CAISEGAGGLTDTQYF. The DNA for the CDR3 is TGTGCCATCAGTGAAGGAGCGGGAGGGCTCACAGATACGCAGTATTTT.

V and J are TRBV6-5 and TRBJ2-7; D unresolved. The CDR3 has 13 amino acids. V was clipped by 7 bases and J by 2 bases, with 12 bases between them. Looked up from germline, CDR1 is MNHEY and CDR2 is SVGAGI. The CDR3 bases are TGTGCCAGCAAAAAACATGGCCCCTACGAGCAGTACTTC. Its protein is CASKKHGPYEQYF.

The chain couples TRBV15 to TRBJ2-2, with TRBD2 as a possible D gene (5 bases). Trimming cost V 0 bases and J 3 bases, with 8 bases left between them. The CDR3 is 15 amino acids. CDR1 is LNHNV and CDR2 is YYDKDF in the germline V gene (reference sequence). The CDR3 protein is CATSRDQRDTGELFF. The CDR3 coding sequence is TGTGCCACCAGCAGAGATCAGAGGGACACCGGGGAGCTGTTTTTT.

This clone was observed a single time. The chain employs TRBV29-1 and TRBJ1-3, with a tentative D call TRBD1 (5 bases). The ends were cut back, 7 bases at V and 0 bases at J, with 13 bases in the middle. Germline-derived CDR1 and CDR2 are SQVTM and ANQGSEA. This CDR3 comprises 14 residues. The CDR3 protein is CSALQANSGNTIYF. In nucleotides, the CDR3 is TGCAGCGCTCTACAGGCGAACTCTGGAAACACCATATATTTT.

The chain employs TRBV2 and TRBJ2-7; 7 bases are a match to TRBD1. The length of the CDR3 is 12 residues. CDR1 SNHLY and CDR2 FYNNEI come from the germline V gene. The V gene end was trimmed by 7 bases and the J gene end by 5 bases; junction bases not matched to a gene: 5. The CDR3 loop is CASKRTGDEQYF. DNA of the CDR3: TGTGCCAGCAAGAGGACAGGAGACGAGCAGTACTTC.

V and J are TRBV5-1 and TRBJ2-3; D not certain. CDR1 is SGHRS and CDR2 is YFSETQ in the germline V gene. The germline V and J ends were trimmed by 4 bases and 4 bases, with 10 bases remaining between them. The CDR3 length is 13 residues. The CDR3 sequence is CASSVTSADTQYF. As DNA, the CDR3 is TGCGCCAGCAGCGTAACTTCGGCAGATACGCAGTATTTT.

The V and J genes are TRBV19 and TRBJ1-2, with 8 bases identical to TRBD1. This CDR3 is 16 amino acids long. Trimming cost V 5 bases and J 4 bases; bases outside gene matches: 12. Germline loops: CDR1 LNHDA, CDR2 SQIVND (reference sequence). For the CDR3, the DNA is TGTGCCAGTAGTGTAAAAAGGACAGGGTCAATCTATGGCTACACCTTC. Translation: CASSVKRTGSIYGYTF.

This CDR3 is CASSLGASANTGELFF. CDR3 DNA: TGCGCCAGCAGCTTGGGGGCTAGCGCTAACACCGGGGAGCTGTTTTTT. The genes are TRBV5-1 and TRBJ2-2; a possible D gene is TRBD2 (6 bases). The CDR3 length is 16 residues. V was pared by 0 bases and J by 2 bases, with 11 bases between. Germline CDR1 reads SGHRS; CDR2 reads YFSETQ.

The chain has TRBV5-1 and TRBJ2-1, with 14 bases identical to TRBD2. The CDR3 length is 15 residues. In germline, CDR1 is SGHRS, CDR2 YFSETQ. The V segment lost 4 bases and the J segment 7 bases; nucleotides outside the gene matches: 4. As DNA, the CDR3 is TGCGCCAGCAGCCCACGGACTAGCGGGAGGAATGAGCAGTTCTTC. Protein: CASSPRTSGRNEQFF.

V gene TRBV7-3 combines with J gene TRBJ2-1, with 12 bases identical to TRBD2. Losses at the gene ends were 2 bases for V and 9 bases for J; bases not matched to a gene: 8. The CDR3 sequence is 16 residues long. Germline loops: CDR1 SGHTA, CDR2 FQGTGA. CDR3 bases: TGTGCCAGCAGCTTAGTGACTAGCGGGAGAGGGTTTGAGCAGTTCTTC. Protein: CASSLVTSGRGFEQFF.

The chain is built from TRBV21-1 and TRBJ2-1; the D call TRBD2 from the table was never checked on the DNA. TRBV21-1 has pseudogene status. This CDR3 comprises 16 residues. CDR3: CASSNSSRPFYNEQFF. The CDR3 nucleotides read TGTGCCAGCAGCAATTCTAGCAGACCTTTTTACAATGAGCAGTTCTTC.

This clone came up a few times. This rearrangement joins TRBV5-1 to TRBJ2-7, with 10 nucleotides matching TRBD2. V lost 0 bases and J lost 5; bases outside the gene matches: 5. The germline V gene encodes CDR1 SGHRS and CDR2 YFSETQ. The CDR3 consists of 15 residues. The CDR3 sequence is CASSLALAGVHEQYF. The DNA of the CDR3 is TGCGCCAGCAGCTTGGCCCTAGCGGGAGTACACGAGCAGTACTTC.

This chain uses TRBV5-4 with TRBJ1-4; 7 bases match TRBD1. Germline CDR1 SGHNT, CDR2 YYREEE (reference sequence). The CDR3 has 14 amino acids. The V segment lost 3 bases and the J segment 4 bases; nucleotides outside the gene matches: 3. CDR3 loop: CASSSGQINEKLFF. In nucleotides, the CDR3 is TGTGCCAGCAGCTCGGGACAGATTAATGAAAAACTGTTTTTT.